A selection of T cell receptor beta chains follows, all from one sample in a study of response to subunit inactivated influenza vaccine. TCRdb called the RT-PCR reads again in MiXCR, with one record for every CDR3 protein. This sample has some 600,000 distinct CDR3 sequences, with 14% found just once. This material consisted of PBMCs from blood, taken 14 to 15 days before vaccination. All receptors come from a man aged 50 or older who received an inactivated influenza vaccine. Each CDR3 is given with its conserved first and last residue. A D gene is named only where the DNA matches it firmly. Only some rows state a clone size, as once, few, many or a class for expanded clones.

j_gene: TRBJ2-1
abundance: many
d_gene: .
v_gene: TRBV4-3
CDR3nt: TGCGCCAGCAGCCAACGAAGGGGTCGGAATGAGCAGTTCTTC
CDR3aa: CASSQRRGRNEQFF

j_gene: TRBJ2-1
abundance: .
d_gene: TRBD2
v_gene: TRBV6-2/TRBV6-3
CDR3nt: TGTGCCAGCAGTGGGACTAGCGGGGGGAACCGCTACAATGAGCAGTTCTTC
CDR3aa: CASSGTSGGNRYNEQFF

j_gene: TRBJ2-3
abundance: many
d_gene: .
v_gene: TRBV11-2
CDR3nt: TGTGCCAGCAGTCGTGGGCGTTCAGATACGCAGTATTTT
CDR3aa: CASSRGRSDTQYF

j_gene: TRBJ1-6
abundance: few
d_gene: TRBD1
v_gene: TRBV7-2
CDR3nt: TGTGCCAGCAGCTCAAGACAGGGAGTGGCACCCCTCCACTTT
CDR3aa: CASSSRQGVAPLHF

j_gene: TRBJ2-1
abundance: few
d_gene: .
v_gene: TRBV5-6
CDR3nt: TGTGCCAGCAGCTTGTGGGGGGGCGCGAATCCAAGAATCAATGAGCAGTTCTTC
CDR3aa: CASSLWGGANPRINEQFF

j_gene: TRBJ1-1
abundance: .
d_gene: .
v_gene: TRBV27
CDR3nt: TGTGCCAGCAGTTTATATTCTTCAGGGACGGGGGTGAACACTGAAGCTTTCTTT
CDR3aa: CASSLYSSGTGVNTEAFF

j_gene: TRBJ1-2
abundance: .
d_gene: .
v_gene: TRBV5-1
CDR3nt: TGCGCCAGCAGCTTGGAAGCAGGGGCGGACTATGGCTACACCTTC
CDR3aa: CASSLEAGADYGYTF

j_gene: TRBJ2-7
abundance: .
d_gene: .
v_gene: TRBV12-3/TRBV12-4
CDR3nt: TGTGCCAGCCACACCCTACTGCCTTTGAGCTCCTACGAGCAGTACTTC
CDR3aa: CASHTLLPLSSYEQYF

j_gene: TRBJ2-1
abundance: .
d_gene: .
v_gene: TRBV20-1
CDR3nt: TGCAGTGCTAGAGAGAGATACAATGAGCAGTTCTTC
CDR3aa: CSARERYNEQFF

j_gene: TRBJ1-1
abundance: few
d_gene: .
v_gene: TRBV4-3
CDR3nt: TGCGCCAGCAGCCAAACAGGGCGGGGAGCTTTCTTT
CDR3aa: CASSQTGRGAFF

j_gene: TRBJ1-1
abundance: .
d_gene: .
v_gene: TRBV28
CDR3nt: TGTGCCAGCAGTTTACCAGCCTCACTGGGCTGGGACACTGAAGCTTTCTTT
CDR3aa: CASSLPASLGWDTEAFF

j_gene: TRBJ2-7
abundance: many
d_gene: TRBD2
v_gene: TRBV5-1
CDR3nt: TGCGCCAGCAGCTTGAGCGGGGGGAACTACGAGCAGTACTTC
CDR3aa: CASSLSGGNYEQYF

j_gene: TRBJ2-7
abundance: few
d_gene: TRBD2
v_gene: TRBV20-1
CDR3nt: TGCAGTGCTTTACCGGGACTAGCGGGAGTCTACGAGCAGTACTTC
CDR3aa: CSALPGLAGVYEQYF